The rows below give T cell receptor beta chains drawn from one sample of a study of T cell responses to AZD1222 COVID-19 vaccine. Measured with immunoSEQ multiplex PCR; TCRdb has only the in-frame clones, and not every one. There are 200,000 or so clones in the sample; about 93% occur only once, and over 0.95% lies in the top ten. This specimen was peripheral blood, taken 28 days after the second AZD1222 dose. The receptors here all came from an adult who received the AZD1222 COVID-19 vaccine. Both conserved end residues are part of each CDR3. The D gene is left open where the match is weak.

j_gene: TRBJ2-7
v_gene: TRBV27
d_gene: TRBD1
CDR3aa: CASSLSQGPEQYF
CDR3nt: TGTGCCAGCAGTTTATCACAGGGGCCCGAGCAGTACTTC

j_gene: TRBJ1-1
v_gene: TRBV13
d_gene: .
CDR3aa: CASRGGSTEAFF
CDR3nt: TGTGCCAGCCGAGGGGGATCCACTGAAGCTTTCTTT

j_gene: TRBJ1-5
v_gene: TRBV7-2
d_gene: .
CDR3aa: CASSLSPNQPQHF
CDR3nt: TGTGCCAGCAGCTTATCCCCCAATCAGCCCCAGCATTTT

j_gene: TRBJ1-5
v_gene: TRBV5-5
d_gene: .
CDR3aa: CASTSRGGENQPQHF
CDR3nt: TGTGCCAGCACCTCGAGGGGGGGCGAAAATCAGCCCCAGCATTTT

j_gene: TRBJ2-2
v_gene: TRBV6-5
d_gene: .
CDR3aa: CASSYSGWGVAGELFF
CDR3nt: TGTGCCAGCAGTTACTCAGGTTGGGGGGTCGCCGGGGAGCTGTTTTTT

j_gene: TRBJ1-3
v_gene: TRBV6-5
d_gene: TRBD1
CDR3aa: CASSYSTGAGGNTIYF
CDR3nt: TGTGCCAGCAGTTACTCGACAGGGGCAGGGGGAAACACCATATATTTT

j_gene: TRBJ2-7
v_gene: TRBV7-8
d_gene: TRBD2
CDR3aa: CASSLGAGLAVYEQYF
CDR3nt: TGTGCCAGCAGCTTGGGGGCCGGACTAGCGGTATACGAGCAGTACTTC

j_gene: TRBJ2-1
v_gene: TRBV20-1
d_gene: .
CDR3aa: CSASYARRARNEQFF
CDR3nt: TGCAGTGCTAGTTACGCGCGGCGGGCGCGCAATGAGCAGTTCTTC

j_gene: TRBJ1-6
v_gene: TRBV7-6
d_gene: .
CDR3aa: CASSLMQEYNSPLHF
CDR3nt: TGTGCCAGCAGCTTAATGCAGGAATATAATTCACCCCTCCACTTT

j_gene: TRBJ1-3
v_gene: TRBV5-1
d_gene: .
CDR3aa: CASSLVGEGNTIYF
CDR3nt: TGCGCCAGCAGCTTGGTAGGGGAAGGAAACACCATATATTTT

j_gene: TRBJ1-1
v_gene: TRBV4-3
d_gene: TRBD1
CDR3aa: CASSQEFFGRGQGLEAFF
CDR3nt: TGCGCCAGCAGCCAAGAGTTTTTCGGCAGGGGGCAGGGGCTTGAAGCTTTCTTT

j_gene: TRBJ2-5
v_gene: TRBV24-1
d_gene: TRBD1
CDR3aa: CATSDPPGTDGQETQYF
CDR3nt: TGTGCCACCAGTGATCCGCCCGGGACAGATGGACAAGAGACCCAGTACTTC

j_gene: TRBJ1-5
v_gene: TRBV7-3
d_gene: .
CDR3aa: CASSLAADQPQHF
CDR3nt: TGTGCCAGCAGCTTAGCGGCCGATCAGCCCCAGCATTTT